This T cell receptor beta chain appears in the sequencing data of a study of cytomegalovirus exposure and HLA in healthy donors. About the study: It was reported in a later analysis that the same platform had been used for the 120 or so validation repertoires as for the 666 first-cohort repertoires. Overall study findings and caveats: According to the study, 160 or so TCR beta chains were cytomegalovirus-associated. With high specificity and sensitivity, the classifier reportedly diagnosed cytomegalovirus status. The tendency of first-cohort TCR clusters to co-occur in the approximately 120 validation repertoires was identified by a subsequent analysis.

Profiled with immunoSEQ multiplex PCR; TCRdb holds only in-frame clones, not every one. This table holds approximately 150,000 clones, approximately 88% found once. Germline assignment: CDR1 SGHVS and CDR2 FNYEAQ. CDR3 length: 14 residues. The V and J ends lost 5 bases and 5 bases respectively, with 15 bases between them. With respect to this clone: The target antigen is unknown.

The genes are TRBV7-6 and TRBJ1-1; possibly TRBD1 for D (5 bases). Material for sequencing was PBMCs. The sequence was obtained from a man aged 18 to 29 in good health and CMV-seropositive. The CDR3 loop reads CASSQAAGQTEAFF. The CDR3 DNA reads TGTGCCAGCAGCCAGGCGGCGGGGCAAACTGAAGCTTTCTTT.